This TCR beta chain appears in the sequencing data of a study of CD8 T cells in Susac syndrome. The RNA, about 0.45 to 1 ug, was put through reverse transcription using random hexamers. The amplification used immunoSEQ multiplex PCR on TCR beta CDR3; it spanned 54 Vbeta and 13 Jbeta. TCRdb re-called the immunoSEQ multiplex PCR reads through MiXCR, storing one row per CDR3 protein. This table holds 110,000 or so distinct CDR3 sequences, 94% found once. In germline, CDR1 is SNHLY, CDR2 FYNNEI. Trimming at V came to 7 bases and at J to 3 bases, leaving 2 bases not matched to a gene. This CDR3 spans 12 amino acids. FACS was used to enrich TEMRA cells, whereas the CD8+ and CD4+ T cells were obtained by negative isolation.

This receptor was identified in a human donor in good health. What was sequenced was CD4+ T cells from PBMCs. The chain carries TRBV2 and TRBJ1-1, with 7 positions matching TRBD1. The CDR3 region is CASTQGDTEAFF. The CDR3 coding sequence is TGTGCCAGCACCCAGGGGGACACTGAAGCTTTCTTT.